These T cell receptor beta chains were read from a single sample in a study of vaccination effects on CD4 cells after COVID-19. Sequenced by immunoSEQ multiplex PCR; TCRdb stores in-frame clones only, minus some. Among about 55,000 clones listed, around 68% were seen once. These receptors are not linked to any known antigen. Sequenced here: CD4+ T cells from PBMCs cultured with SARS-CoV-2 spike peptides, sampled before COVID-19 vaccination. Source of these receptors: a human donor who received a COVID-19 vaccine. CDR3s leave out the opening cysteine and the closing phenylalanine or tryptophan.

V gene	J gene	CDR3 length	CDR3 protein
TRBV5-1	TRBJ1-1	11	ASSLAGNTEAF
TRBV11-2	TRBJ2-3	17	ASSLSSGTSGGRTDTQY
TRBV12-3/TRBV12-4	TRBJ2-3	11	ASSFLAADTQY
TRBV2	TRBJ2-5	11	ASSEARGQTQY
TRBV6-5	TRBJ2-5	10	ASSMYQETQY
TRBV11-2	TRBJ1-2	13	ASSLSTGGNYGYT
TRBV30	TRBJ1-4	13	AWSDRGATNEKLF
TRBV5-4	TRBJ2-7	11	ASSFADTYEQY
TRBV6-6	TRBJ2-5	11	ASRAPPGETQY
TRBV10-3	TRBJ2-3	13	AISESDGGLDTQY
TRBV11-2	TRBJ2-7	12	ASSPGQGPYEQY
TRBV7-9	TRBJ1-4	12	ASSSWDLNEKLF
TRBV19	TRBJ1-1	12	ASSRGGAGTEAF
TRBV4-2	TRBJ1-4	13	ASSQQDRGREKLF
TRBV29-1	TRBJ1-3	11	SVELVSGNTIY
TRBV9	TRBJ2-3	13	ASSVGVESTDTQY
TRBV7-9	TRBJ2-7	14	ASSPEPGQFSYEQY
TRBV7-9	TRBJ2-6	15	ASSPTGLVSGANVLT
TRBV5-1	TRBJ2-1	12	ASSLGTAYNEQF
TRBV7-9	TRBJ2-1	9	ASSFINEQF
TRBV5-1	TRBJ1-3	15	ASSSTLGQEAGNTIY
TRBV6-4	TRBJ2-3	14	ASNVRWASSTDTQY
TRBV29-1	TRBJ2-2	11	SVGRSNTGELF
TRBV11-3	TRBJ2-3	11	ASSLVSTDTQY
TRBV28	TRBJ2-5	11	ASRIGGGETQY
TRBV6-5	TRBJ2-7	13	ASSYYRTGVYEQY
TRBV6-5	TRBJ1-3	12	ASSRTGDGNTIY
TRBV21-1	TRBJ2-7	14	ASSIRGQGVYNEQY
TRBV30	TRBJ2-3	15	AWSGTKRWAPTDTQY
TRBV19	TRBJ2-7	11	ASGTASPYEQY
TRBV15	TRBJ2-1	12	ATSRGRLANEQF
TRBV28	TRBJ2-6	10	ASSLASNVLT
TRBV3-1/TRBV3-2	TRBJ1-1	11	ASSETPNTEAF
TRBV19	TRBJ2-7	13	ASSTISGESYEQY
TRBV5-6	TRBJ1-1	13	ASSLTGGPNTEAF
TRBV6-5	TRBJ2-7	14	ASSYSRERLSYEQY
TRBV6-5	TRBJ2-7	11	ASRQGASYEQY
TRBV5-1	TRBJ2-7	12	ASSWGTGGNEQY
TRBV29-1	TRBJ1-2	10	SVEGSGGGYT
TRBV6-6	TRBJ2-3	9	ASSYKATQY
TRBV19	TRBJ1-5	14	ASSSPPGTGGQPQH
TRBV9	TRBJ1-1	14	ASSVGGQLLNTEAF
TRBV5-5	TRBJ1-3	11	ASSGGSGNTIY
TRBV10-3	TRBJ1-2	11	AISTGDLDGYT
TRBV9	TRBJ2-3	12	ASSVESSVDTQY
TRBV28	TRBJ2-1	13	ASSPGGVTGTEKF
TRBV11-2	TRBJ1-6	11	ASSLTGGSPLH
TRBV3-1/TRBV3-2	TRBJ1-3	16	ASSPEGGGRISGNTIY
TRBV7-8	TRBJ1-4	13	ASSLLFTGIGELF
TRBV28	TRBJ1-3	14	ASSAPGGSGGNTIY
TRBV30	TRBJ1-2	11	AWSGDRGHGYT